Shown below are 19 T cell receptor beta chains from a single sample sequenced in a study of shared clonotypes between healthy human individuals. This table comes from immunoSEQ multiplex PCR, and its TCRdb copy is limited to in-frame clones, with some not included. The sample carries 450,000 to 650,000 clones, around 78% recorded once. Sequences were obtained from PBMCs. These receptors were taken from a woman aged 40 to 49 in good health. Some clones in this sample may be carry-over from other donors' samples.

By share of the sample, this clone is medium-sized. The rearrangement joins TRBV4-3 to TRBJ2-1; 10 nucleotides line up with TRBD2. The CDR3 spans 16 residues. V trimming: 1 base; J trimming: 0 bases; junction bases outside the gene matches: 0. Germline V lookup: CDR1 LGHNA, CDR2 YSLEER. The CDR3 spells CASSQGLAGSYNEQFF. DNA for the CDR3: TGCGCCAGCAGCCAAGGACTAGCGGGCTCCTACAATGAGCAGTTCTTC.

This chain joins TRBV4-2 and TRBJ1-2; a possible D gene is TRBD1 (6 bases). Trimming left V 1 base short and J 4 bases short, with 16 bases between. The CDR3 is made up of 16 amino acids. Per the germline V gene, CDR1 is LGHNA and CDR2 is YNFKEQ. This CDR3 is CASSQVQIEDSYGYTF. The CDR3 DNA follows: TGTGCCAGCAGCCAAGTACAGATTGAGGACAGCTATGGCTACACCTTC.

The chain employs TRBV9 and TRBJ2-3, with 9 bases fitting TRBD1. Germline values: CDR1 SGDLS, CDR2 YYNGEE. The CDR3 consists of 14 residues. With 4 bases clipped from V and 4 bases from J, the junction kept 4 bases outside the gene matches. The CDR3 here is CASSKGTGPDTQYF. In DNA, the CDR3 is TGTGCCAGCAGCAAAGGGACAGGGCCAGATACGCAGTATTTT.

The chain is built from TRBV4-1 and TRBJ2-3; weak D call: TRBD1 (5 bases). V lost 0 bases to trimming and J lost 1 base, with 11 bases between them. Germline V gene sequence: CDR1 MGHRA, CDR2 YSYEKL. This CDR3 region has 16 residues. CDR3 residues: CASSQDRARGTDTQYF. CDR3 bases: TGCGCCAGCAGCCAAGACAGGGCGAGAGGCACAGATACGCAGTATTTT.

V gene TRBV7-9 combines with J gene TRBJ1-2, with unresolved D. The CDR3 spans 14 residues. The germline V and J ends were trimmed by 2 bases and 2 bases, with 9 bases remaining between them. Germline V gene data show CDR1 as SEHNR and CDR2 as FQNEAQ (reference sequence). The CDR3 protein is CASSLSDENYGYTF. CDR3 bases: TGTGCCAGCAGCTTATCTGACGAAAACTATGGCTACACCTTC.

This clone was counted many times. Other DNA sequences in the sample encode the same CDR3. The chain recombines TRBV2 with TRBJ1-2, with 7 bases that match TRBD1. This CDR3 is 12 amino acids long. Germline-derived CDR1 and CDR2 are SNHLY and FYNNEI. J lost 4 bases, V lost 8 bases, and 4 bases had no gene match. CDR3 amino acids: CASDREGYGYTF. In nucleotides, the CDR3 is TGTGCCAGCGACAGGGAAGGCTATGGCTACACCTTC.

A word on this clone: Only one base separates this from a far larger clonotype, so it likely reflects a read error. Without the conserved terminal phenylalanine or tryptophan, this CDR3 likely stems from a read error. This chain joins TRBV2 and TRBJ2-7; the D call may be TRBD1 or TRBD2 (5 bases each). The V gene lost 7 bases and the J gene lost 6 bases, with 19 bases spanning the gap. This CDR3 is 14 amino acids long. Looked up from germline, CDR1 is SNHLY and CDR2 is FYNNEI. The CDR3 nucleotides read TGTGCCAGCAAGTCCCGGGACGCCTCGGCCGAGCAGTACCTC. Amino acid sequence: CASKSRDASAEQYL.

DNA for the CDR3: TGTGCCAGCAGCTTAACGAGAGAAGAGACCCAGTACTTC. Amino acid sequence: CASSLTREETQYF. The V call is TRBV7-2, the J call TRBJ2-5; the D is unclear. The CDR3 is 13 amino acids. With 2 bases removed from V and 3 bases from J, the gap between germline ends came to 7 bases. Germline CDR1 SGHTA, CDR2 FQGNSA. The whole variable domain, filled in from reference TRBV7-2 and TRBJ2-5, reads GAGVSQSPSNKVTEKGKDVELRCDPISGHTALYWYRQSLGQGLEFLIYFQGNSAPDKSGLPSDRFSAERTGGSVSTLTIQRTQQEDSAVYLCASSLTREETQYFGPGTRLLVL.

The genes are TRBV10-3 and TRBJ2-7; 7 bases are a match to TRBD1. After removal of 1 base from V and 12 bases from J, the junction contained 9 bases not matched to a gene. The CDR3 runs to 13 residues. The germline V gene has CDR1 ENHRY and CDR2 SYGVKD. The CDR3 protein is CAISEYSDRVLYF. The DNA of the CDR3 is TGTGCCATCAGTGAGTACTCAGACAGGGTCTTGTACTTC.

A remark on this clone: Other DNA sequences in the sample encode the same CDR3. CDR3 nucleotides: TGTGCCAGCAGCTTAAGCGGAGGCCCAGATACGCAGTATTTT. As protein: CASSLSGGPDTQYF. The J gene is TRBJ2-3, the V gene TRBV7-2; weak D call: TRBD2 (5 bases). This CDR3 comprises 14 residues. Trimming left V 2 bases short and J 4 bases short, with 10 bases between. Germline values: CDR1 SGHTA, CDR2 FQGNSA.

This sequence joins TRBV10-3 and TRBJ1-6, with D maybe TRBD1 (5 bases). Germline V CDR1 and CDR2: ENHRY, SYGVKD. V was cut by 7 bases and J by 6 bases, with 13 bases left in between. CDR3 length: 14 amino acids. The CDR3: CAIKDLGGNSPLHF. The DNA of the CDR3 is TGTGCCATCAAGGATCTGGGGGGTAATTCACCCCTCCACTTT.

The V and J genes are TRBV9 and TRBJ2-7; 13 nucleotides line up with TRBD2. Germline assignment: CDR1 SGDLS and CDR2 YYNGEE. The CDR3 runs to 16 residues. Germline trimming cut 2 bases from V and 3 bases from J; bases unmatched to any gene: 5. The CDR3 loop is CASSVAGTSGIYEQYF. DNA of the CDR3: TGTGCCAGCAGCGTCGCCGGGACTAGCGGGATCTACGAGCAGTACTTC. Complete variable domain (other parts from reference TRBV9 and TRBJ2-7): DSGVTQTPKHLITATGQRVTLRCSPRSGDLSVYWYQQSLDQGLQFLIQYYNGEERAKGNILERFSAQQFPDLHSELNLSSLELGDSALYFCASSVAGTSGIYEQYFGPGTRLTVT.

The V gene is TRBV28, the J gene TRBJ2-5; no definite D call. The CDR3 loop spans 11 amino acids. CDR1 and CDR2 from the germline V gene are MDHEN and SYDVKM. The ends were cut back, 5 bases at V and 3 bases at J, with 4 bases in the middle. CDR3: CASSAKETQYF. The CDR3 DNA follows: TGTGCCAGCAGTGCGAAAGAGACCCAGTACTTC.

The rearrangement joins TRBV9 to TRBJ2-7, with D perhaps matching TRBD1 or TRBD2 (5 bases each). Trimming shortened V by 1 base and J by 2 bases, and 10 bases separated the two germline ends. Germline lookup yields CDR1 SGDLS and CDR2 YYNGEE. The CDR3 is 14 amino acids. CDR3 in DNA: TGTGCCAGCAGCGTAACTGGGGACCCCTACGAGCAGTACTTC. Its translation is CASSVTGDPYEQYF.

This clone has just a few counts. CDR3 DNA sequence: TGTGCCAGCAGTCCCGGACAGGGCGATCAGCCCCAGCATTTT. This encodes CASSPGQGDQPQHF. The chain recombines TRBV6-6 with TRBJ1-5; TRBD1 agrees at 8 bases. With V trimmed by 5 bases and J by 5 bases, 5 bases remained unmatched. CDR3 length: 14 amino acids. Germline V CDR1 and CDR2: MNHNY, SVGAGI (reference sequence).

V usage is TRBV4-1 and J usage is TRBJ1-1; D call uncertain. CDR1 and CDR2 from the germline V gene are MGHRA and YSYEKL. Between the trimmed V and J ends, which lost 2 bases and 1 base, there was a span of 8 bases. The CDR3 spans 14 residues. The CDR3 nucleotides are TGCGCCAGCAGCCAACAAGATCGGAACACTGAAGCTTTCTTT. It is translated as CASSQQDRNTEAFF.

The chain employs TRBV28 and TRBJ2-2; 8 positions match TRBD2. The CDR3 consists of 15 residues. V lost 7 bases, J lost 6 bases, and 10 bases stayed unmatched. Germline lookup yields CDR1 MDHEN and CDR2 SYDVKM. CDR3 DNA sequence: TGTGCCAGCACCGGCCCTAGCGGGTTGGCCGGGGAGCTGTTTTTT. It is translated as CASTGPSGLAGELFF.

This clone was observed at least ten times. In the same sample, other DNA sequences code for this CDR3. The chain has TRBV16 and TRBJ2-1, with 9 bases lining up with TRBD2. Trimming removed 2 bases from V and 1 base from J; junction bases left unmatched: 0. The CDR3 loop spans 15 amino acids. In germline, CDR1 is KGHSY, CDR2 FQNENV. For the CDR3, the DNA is TGTGCCAGCAGCCAACTAGCGGGATCCTACAATGAGCAGTTCTTC. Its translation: CASSQLAGSYNEQFF.

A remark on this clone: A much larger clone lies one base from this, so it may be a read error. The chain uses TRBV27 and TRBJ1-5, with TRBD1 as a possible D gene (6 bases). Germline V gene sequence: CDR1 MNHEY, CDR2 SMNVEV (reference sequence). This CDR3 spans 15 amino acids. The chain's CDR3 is CASSPSQGLNQSQHF. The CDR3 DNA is TGTGCCAGCAGTCCATCACAGGGTCTCAATCAGTCCCAGCATTTT.